Listed here are 5 T cell receptor beta chains from one sample, sequenced in a study of cytomegalovirus exposure and HLA in healthy donors. Sequenced by immunoSEQ multiplex PCR; TCRdb stores in-frame clones only, minus some. The data contain around 240,000 clones, 90% of them seen just once; the ten biggest clones take up under 0.4%. The sample taken for sequencing was PBMCs. All receptors come from a woman between 18 and 29 years old in good health and CMV-seronegative.

This chain uses TRBV9 with TRBJ2-2, with TRBD1 matching over 9 bases. The CDR3 has 16 residues. Germline V lookup: CDR1 SGDLS, CDR2 YYNGEE. With 3 bases clipped from V and 7 bases from J, the junction kept 10 bases outside the gene matches. CDR3 sequence (DNA): TGTGCCAGCAGCGCTCCGGGACAGGGAGATTTCGGGGAGCTGTTTTTT. The encoded protein is CASSAPGQGDFGELFF.

V and J are TRBV10-3 and TRBJ1-2, with D tentatively TRBD1 (6 bases). CDR3 size: 17 residues. Germline V gene data show CDR1 as ENHRY and CDR2 as SYGVKD. V lost 5 bases and J lost 0, with 19 bases in between. The CDR3 protein is CAISSTQGLETNYGYTF. The DNA for the CDR3 is TGTGCCATCAGTTCCACACAGGGCTTGGAGACTAACTATGGCTACACCTTC.

The V gene is TRBV5-1, the J gene TRBJ1-2; TRBD1 might be the D (6 bases). There are 14 residues in the CDR3. V lost 0 bases, J lost 8 bases, and 14 bases lay in between. From germline, CDR1 is SGHRS and CDR2 YFSETQ. The CDR3 spells CASSLAGARKGYTF. CDR3 DNA: TGCGCCAGCAGCTTGGCAGGGGCAAGAAAGGGCTACACCTTC.

The genes are TRBV5-1 and TRBJ1-2; tentative D call: TRBD1 (5 bases). Germline V gene data show CDR1 as SGHRS and CDR2 as YFSETQ. CDR3 length equals 15 residues. V shed 1 base and J shed 8 bases, with 18 bases lying between them. As DNA, the CDR3 is TGCGCCAGCAGCTTGAGATCAGGGCCCCTGGGGGGCTACACCTTC. It yields the protein CASSLRSGPLGGYTF.

The CDR3 region is CASSQVGTPYGYTF. The CDR3 DNA reads TGCGCCAGCAGCCAAGTTGGGACACCCTATGGCTACACCTTC. The genes are TRBV4-3 and TRBJ1-2; maybe TRBD1 (6 bases). Between the trimmed V and J ends, which lost 1 base and 4 bases, there was a span of 10 bases. Per germline, CDR1 LGHNA and CDR2 YSLEER. CDR3 length: 14 amino acids.